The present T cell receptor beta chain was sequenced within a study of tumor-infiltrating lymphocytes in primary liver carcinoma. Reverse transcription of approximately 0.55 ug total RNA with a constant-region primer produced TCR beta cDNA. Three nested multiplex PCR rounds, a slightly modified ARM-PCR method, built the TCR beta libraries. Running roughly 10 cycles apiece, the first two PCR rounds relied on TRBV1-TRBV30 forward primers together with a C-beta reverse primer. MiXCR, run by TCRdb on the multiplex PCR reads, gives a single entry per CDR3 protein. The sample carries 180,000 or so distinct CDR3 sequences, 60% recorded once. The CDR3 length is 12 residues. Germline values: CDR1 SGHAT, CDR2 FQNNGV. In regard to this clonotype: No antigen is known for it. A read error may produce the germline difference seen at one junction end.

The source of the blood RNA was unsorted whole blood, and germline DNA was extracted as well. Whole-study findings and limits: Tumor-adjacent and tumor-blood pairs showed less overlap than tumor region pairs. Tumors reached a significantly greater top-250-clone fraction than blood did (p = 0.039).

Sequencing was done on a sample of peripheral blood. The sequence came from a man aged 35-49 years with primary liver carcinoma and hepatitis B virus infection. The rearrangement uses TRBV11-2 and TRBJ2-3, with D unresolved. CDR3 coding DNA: TGTGCCAGCACGGGCGTGAGCGATAAGCAGTATTTT. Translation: CASTGVSDKQYF.